The T cell receptor beta chain described here comes from a study of T cell responses to AZD1222 COVID-19 vaccine. A word on this clone: Its antigen is currently unknown.

V lost 0 bases to trimming and J lost 10 bases, with 7 bases between them. Per germline, CDR1 SGHTA and CDR2 FQGTGA. This CDR3 is built from 12 residues. Whole-study findings and limits: Baseline seropositivity characterized only six AZD1222 recipients. Once two AZD1222 doses were given, Spike-specific TCR breadth and depth went up. Donor demographics were predominantly white British with a female majority; clonal diversity may be underestimated. Mapped onto spike, vaccine-associated CD4 TCRs spanned it and were dominant at 160-218 and 743-854.

Libraries were prepared by immunoSEQ multiplex PCR; TCRdb keeps only in-frame clonotypes and omits some of them. The sample has fewer than 200,000 clones, just over 90% seen once. The sample here was peripheral blood, taken 28 days after the second dose of the MenACWY control vaccine. The clonotype comes from an adult who received the MenACWY meningococcal vaccine as a control. The rearrangement links TRBV7-3 to TRBJ2-1; no clear D gene. The chain's CDR3 is CASSLTVGEQFF. The CDR3 coding sequence is TGTGCCAGCAGCTTAACGGTGGGAGAGCAGTTCTTC. Complete variable domain (other parts from reference TRBV7-3 and TRBJ2-1): GAGVSQTPSNKVTEKGKYVELRCDPISGHTALYWYRQSLGQGPEFLIYFQGTGAADDSGLPNDRFFAVRPEGSVSTLKIQRTERGDSAVYLCASSLTVGEQFFGPGTRLTVL.